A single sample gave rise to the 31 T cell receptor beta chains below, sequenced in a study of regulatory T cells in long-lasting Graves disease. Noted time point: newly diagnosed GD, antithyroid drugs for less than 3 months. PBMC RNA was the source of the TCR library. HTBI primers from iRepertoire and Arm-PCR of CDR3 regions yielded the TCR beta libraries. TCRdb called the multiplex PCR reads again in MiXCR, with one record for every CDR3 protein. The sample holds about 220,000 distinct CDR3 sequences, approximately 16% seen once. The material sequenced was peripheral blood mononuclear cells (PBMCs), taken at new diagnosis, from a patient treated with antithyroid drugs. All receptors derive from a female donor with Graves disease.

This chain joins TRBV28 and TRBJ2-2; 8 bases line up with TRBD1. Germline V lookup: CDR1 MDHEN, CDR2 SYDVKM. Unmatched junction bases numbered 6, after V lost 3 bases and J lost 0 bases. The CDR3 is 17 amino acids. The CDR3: CASSFPWTGPNTGELFF. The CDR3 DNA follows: TGTGCCAGCAGTTTCCCTTGGACAGGGCCGAACACCGGGGAGCTGTTTTTT. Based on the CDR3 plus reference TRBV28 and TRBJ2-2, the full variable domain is DVKVTQSSRYLVKRTGEKVFLECVQDMDHENMFWYRQDPGLGLRLIYFSYDVKMKEKGDIPEGYSVSREKKERFSLILESASTNQTSMYLCASSFPWTGPNTGELFFGEGSRLTVL.

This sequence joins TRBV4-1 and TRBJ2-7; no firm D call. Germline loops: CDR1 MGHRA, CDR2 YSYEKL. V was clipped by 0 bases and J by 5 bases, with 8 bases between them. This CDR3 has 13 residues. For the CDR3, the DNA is TGCGCCAGCAGCCAAGATTATAATAACGAGCAGTACTTC. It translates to CASSQDYNNEQYF.

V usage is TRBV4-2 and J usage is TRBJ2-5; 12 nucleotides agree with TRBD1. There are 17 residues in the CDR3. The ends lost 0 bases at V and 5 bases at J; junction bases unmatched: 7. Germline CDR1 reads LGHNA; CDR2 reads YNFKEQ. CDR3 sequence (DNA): TGTGCCAGCAGCCAAGACTGGGGACAGGGGGCAGGGGAGACCCAGTACTTC. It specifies CASSQDWGQGAGETQYF.

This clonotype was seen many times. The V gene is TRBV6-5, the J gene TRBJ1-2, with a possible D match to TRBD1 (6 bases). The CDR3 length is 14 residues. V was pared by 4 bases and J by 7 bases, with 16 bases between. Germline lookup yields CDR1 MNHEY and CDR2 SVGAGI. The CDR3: CASSSLGQSVGYTF. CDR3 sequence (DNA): TGTGCCAGCAGTTCCCTGGGACAATCGGTTGGCTACACCTTC.

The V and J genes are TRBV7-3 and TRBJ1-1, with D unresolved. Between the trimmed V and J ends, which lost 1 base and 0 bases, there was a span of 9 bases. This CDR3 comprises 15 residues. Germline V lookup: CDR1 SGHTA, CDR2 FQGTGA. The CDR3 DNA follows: TGTGCCAGCAGCTTAATGGCGGTGATGAACACTGAAGCTTTCTTT. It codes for CASSLMAVMNTEAFF.

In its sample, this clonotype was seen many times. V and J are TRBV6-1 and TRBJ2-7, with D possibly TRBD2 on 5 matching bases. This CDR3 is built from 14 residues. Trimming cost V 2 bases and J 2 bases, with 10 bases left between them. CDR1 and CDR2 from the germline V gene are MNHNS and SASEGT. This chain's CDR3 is CASSERGRPYEQYF. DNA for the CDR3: TGTGCCAGCAGTGAACGTGGGAGACCCTACGAGCAGTACTTC.

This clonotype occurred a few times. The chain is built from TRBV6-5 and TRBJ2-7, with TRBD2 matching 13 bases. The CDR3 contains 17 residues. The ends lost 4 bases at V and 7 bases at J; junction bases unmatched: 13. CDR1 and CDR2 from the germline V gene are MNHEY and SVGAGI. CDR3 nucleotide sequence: TGTGCCAGCAGTTTCCCCCGGACTAGCGGGAGTTTTGAGGAGCAGTACTTC. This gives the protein CASSFPRTSGSFEEQYF.

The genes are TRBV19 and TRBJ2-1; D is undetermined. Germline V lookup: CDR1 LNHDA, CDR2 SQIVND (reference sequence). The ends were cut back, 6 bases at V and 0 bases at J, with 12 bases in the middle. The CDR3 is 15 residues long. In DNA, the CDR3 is TGTGCCAGTAGGTCCGACCGTTCCTCCTACAATGAGCAGTTCTTC. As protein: CASRSDRSSYNEQFF.

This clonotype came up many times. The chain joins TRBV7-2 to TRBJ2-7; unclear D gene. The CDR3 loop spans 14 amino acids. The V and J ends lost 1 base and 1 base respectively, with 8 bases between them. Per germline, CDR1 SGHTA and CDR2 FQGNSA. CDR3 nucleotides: TGTGCCAGCAGCTTAGACGGCAGGTCCTACGAGCAGTACTTC. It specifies CASSLDGRSYEQYF.

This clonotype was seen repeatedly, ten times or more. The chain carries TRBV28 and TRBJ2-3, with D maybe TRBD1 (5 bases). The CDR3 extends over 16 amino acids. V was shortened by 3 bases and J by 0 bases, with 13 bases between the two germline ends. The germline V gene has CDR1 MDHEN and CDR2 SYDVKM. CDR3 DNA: TGTGCCAGCAGTTTGGGGCAGATACTAAGCACAGATACGCAGTATTTT. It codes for CASSLGQILSTDTQYF.

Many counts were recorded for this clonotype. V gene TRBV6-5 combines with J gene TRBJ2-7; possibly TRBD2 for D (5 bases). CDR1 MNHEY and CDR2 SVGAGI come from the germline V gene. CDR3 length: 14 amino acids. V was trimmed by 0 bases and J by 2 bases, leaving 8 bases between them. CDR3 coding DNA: TGTGCCAGCAGTTACTCCTTCGGGACCTACGAGCAGTACTTC. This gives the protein CASSYSFGTYEQYF.

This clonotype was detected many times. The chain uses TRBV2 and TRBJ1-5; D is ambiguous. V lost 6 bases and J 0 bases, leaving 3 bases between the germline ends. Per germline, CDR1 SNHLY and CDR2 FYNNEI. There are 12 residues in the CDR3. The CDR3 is CASRNSNQPQHF. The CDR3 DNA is TGTGCCAGCAGAAATAGCAATCAGCCCCAGCATTTT.

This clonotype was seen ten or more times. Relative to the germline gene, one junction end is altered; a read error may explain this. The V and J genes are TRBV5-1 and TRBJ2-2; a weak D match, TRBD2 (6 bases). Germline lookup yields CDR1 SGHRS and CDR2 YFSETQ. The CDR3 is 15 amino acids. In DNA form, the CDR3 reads TGTGCCAGCAGCCAGGGACTCGTCAACACCGGGGAGCTGTTTTTT. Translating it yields CASSQGLVNTGELFF.

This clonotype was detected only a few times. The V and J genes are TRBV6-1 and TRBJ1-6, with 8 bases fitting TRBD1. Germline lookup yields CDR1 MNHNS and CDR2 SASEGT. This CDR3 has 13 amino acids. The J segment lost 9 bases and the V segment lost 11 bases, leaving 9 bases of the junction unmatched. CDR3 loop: CAARDRHFSPLHF. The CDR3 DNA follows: TGTGCCGCCCGGGACAGGCATTTTTCACCCCTCCACTTT.

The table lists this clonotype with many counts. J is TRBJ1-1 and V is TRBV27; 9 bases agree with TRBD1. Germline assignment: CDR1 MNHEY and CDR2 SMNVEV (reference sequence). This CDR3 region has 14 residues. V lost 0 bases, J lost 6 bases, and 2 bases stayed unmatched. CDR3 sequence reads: CASSLSGQGPEAFF. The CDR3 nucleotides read TGTGCCAGCAGTTTATCGGGACAGGGCCCTGAAGCTTTCTTT.

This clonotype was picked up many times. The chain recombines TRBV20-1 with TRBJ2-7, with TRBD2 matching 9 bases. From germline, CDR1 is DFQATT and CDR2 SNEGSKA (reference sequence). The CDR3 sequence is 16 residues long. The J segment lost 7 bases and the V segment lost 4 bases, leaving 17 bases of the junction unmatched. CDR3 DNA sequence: TGCAGTGCTACTGGGGGGGAGACTAGCGGCGACGATGAGCAGTACTTC. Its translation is CSATGGETSGDDEQYF.

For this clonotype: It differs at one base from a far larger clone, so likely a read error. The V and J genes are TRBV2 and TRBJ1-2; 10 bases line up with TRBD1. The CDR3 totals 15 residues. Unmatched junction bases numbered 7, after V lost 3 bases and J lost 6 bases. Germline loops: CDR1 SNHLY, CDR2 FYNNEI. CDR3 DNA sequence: TGTGCCAGCAGTGATCCCGGGACAGGGGTGAATGGCTACACCTTC. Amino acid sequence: CASSDPGTGVNGYTF. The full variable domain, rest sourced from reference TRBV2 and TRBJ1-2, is EPEVTQTPSHQVTQMGQEVILRCVPISNHLYFYWYRQILGQKVEFLVSFYNNEISEKSEIFDDQFSVERPDGSNFTLKIRSTKLEDSAMYFCASSDPGTGVNGYTFGSGTRLTVV.

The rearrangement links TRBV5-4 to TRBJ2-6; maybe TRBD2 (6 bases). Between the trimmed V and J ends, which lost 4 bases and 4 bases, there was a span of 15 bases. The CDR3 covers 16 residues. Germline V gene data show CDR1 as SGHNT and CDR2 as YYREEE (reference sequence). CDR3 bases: TGTGCCAGCAGCCCAAACGGGGGTAGCGGGGCCAACGTCCTGACTTTC. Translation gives CASSPNGGSGANVLTF.

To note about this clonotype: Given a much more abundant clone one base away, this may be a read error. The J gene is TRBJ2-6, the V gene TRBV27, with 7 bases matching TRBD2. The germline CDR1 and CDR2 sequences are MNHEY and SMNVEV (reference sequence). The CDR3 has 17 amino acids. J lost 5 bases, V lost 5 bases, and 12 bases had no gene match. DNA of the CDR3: TGTGCCAGCAGTGCGTTCGGGGGGTCGGGTAGGGCCAACGTCCTGACTTTC. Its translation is CASSAFGGSGRANVLTF.

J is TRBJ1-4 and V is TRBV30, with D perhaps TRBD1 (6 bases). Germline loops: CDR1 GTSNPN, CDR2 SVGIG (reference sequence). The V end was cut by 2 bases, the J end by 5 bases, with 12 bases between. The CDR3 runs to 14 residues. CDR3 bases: TGTGCCTGGAGTACAGGGTTCTCAAATGAAAAACTGTTTTTT. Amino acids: CAWSTGFSNEKLFF.

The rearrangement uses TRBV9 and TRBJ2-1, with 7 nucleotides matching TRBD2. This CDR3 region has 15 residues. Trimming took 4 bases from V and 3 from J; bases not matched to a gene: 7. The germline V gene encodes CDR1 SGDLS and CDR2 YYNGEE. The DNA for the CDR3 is TGTGCCAGCAGCACCGGGACTACGATCTACAATGAGCAGTTCTTC. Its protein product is CASSTGTTIYNEQFF.

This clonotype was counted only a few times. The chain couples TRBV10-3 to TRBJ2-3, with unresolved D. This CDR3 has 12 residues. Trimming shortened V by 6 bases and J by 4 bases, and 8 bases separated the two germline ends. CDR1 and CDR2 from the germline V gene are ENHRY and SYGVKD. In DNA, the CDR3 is TGTGCCATCAGCTCTGCATCAGATACGCAGTATTTT. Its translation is CAISSASDTQYF.

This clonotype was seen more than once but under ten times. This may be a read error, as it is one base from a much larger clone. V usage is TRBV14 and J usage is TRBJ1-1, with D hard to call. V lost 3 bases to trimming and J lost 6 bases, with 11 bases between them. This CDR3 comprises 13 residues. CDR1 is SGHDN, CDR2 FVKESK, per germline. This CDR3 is CASSQRGWAEAFF. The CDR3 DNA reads TGTGCCAGCAGCCAGCGTGGGTGGGCTGAAGCTTTCTTT.

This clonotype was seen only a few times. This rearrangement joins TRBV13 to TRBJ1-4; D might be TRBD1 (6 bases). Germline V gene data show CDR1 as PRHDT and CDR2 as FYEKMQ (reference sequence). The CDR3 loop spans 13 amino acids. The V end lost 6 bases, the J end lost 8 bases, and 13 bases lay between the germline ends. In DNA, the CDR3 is TGTGCCAGCAGAGGGGCAGGGGAAGAAAAACTGTTTTTT. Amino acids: CASRGAGEEKLFF. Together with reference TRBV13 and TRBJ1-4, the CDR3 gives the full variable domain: AAGVIQSPRHLIKEKRETATLKCYPIPRHDTVYWYQQGPGQDPQFLISFYEKMQSDKGSIPDRFSAQQFSDYHSELNMSSLELGDSALYFCASRGAGEEKLFFGSGTQLSVL.

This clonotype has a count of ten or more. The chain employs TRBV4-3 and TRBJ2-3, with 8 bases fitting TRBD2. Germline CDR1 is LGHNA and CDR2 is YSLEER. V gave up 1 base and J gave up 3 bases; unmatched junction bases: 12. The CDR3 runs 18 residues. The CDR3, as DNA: TGCGCCAGCAGCCAAGTAAGCGGGAGCAGGGGAGAGACAGATACGCAGTATTTT. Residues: CASSQVSGSRGETDTQYF.

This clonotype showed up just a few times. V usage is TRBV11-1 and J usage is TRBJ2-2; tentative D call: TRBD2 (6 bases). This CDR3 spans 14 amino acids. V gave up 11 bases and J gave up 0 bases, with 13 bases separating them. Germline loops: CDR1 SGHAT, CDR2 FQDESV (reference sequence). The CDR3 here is CAWNGGANTGELFF. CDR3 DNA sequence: TGTGCCTGGAATGGCGGGGCGAACACCGGGGAGCTGTTTTTT.

The CDR3 spells CASSRQPYQETQYF. CDR3 DNA sequence: TGTGCCAGCAGCCGACAGCCGTACCAAGAGACCCAGTACTTC. The V call is TRBV12-3 or TRBV12-4, the J call TRBJ2-5, with TRBD1 as a possible D gene (5 bases). Trimming took 6 bases from V and 0 from J, leaving 11 bases between them. The CDR3 contains 14 residues.

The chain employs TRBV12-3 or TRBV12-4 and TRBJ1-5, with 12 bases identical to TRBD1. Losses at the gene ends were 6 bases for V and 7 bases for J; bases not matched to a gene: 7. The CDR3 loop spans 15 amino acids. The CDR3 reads CASRGGTGGGQPQHF. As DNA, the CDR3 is TGTGCCAGCAGAGGCGGGACAGGGGGCGGGCAGCCCCAGCATTTT.

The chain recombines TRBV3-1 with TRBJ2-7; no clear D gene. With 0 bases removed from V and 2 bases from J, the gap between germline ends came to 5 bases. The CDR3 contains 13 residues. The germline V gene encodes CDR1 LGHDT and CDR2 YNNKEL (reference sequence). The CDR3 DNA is TGTGCCAGCAGCCAAGATTATACCTACGAGCAGTACTTC. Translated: CASSQDYTYEQYF.

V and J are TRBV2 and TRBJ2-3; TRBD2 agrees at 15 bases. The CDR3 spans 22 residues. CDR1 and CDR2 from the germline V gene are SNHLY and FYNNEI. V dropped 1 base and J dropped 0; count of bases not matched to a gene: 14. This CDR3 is CASSEDRMGLAGGGASTDTQYF. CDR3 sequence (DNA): TGTGCCAGCAGTGAAGACAGAATGGGACTAGCGGGAGGAGGGGCTAGCACAGATACGCAGTATTTT.

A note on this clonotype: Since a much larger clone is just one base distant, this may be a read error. The CDR3 nucleotides are TGTGTCAGCAGCTTAAGGGACACGAACACTGAAGCTTTCTTT. It encodes CVSSLRDTNTEAFF. The rearrangement uses TRBV11-2 and TRBJ1-1, with D possibly matching TRBD1 (6 bases). Germline V lookup: CDR1 SGHAT, CDR2 FQNNGV. The CDR3 runs 14 residues. The complete variable domain, with remaining parts taken from reference TRBV11-2 and TRBJ1-1, reads EAGVAQSPRYKIIEKRQSVAFWCNPISGHATLYWYQQILGQGPKLLIQFQNNGVVDDSQLPKDRFSAERLKGVDSTLKIQPAKLEDSAVYLCVSSLRDTNTEAFFGQGTRLTVV.